A single sample is the source of the 31 T cell receptor beta chains below, sequenced in a study of cytomegalovirus exposure and HLA in healthy donors. 13 Jbeta primers and 60 Vbeta primers were used for the PCR. Clones were read by immunoSEQ multiplex PCR, and TCRdb kept only the in-frame ones, dropping some. The sample has about 20,000 clones, over 75% seen once. The sample consisted of PBMCs. Receptors were obtained from a man aged 55 to 70 in good health and CMV-seronegative.

This chain connects TRBV9 to TRBJ2-3, with a tentative D call TRBD2 (6 bases). Germline-derived CDR1 and CDR2 are SGDLS and YYNGEE. Trimming removed 6 bases at V and 3 bases at J, with 20 bases between. This CDR3 is built from 16 residues. CDR3 amino acids: CASTPYSVRGTDTQYF. DNA for the CDR3: TGTGCCAGCACCCCGTATAGTGTACGGGGGACAGATACGCAGTATTTT.

The chain carries TRBV5-1 and TRBJ2-1; tentatively, D is TRBD1 (6 bases). Germline CDR1 SGHRS, CDR2 YFSETQ. This CDR3 is 15 amino acids long. Trimming pared 0 bases from V and 7 bases from J, leaving 14 bases between. For the CDR3, the DNA is TGCGCCAGCAGCTTGGCCCCTGTGACAGGAAATGAGCAGTTCTTC. Encoded protein: CASSLAPVTGNEQFF.

V and J are TRBV5-1 and TRBJ1-1; D unclear. Germline V gene lookup returns CDR1 SGHRS and CDR2 YFSETQ. V lost 0 bases and J 3 bases, leaving 24 bases between the germline ends. This CDR3 spans 19 amino acids. CDR3 in amino acids: CASSLGASWTFIVDTEAFF. DNA for the CDR3: TGCGCCAGCAGCTTGGGGGCTAGCTGGACGTTTATCGTGGACACTGAAGCTTTCTTT.

This chain uses TRBV7-3 with TRBJ2-2; tentatively, D is TRBD1 (5 bases). Germline-derived CDR1 and CDR2 are SGHTA and FQGTGA. The length of the CDR3 is 16 residues. V was clipped by 2 bases and J by 4 bases, with 14 bases between them. CDR3 sequence reads: CASSLLAGSGTGELFF. CDR3 nucleotide sequence: TGTGCCAGCAGCTTACTGGCAGGGTCGGGCACCGGGGAGCTGTTTTTT.

The rearrangement joins TRBV5-6 to TRBJ1-1, with 11 bases fitting TRBD1. The germline V gene has CDR1 SGHDT and CDR2 YYEEEE. The J segment lost 1 base and the V segment lost 3 bases, leaving 8 bases of the junction unmatched. This CDR3 has 17 amino acids. CDR3 in amino acids: CASSSDRGRLRNTEAFF. CDR3 bases: TGTGCCAGCAGCTCGGACAGGGGGCGCCTTAGGAACACTGAAGCTTTCTTT.

This clone was observed a handful of times. The genes are TRBV4-1 and TRBJ1-5; 8 bases align to TRBD1. Germline CDR1 is MGHRA and CDR2 is YSYEKL. The CDR3 has 16 amino acids. J lost 5 bases, V lost 4 bases, and 10 bases had no gene match. As DNA, the CDR3 is TGCGCCAGCAGCCTCCGGACAGGGACGGGGTATCAGCCCCAGCATTTT. As protein: CASSLRTGTGYQPQHF.

This clone was picked up a small number of times. This rearrangement joins TRBV7-3 to TRBJ2-3; 11 positions match TRBD2. Per the germline V gene, CDR1 is SGHTA and CDR2 is FQGTGA. This CDR3 region has 15 residues. Losses at the gene ends were 6 bases for V and 2 bases for J; bases not matched to a gene: 4. The CDR3 nucleotides read TGTGCCAGCAGACTAGCGGGGGCCCCCACAGATACGCAGTATTTT. This sequence encodes CASRLAGAPTDTQYF.

The chain has TRBV18 and TRBJ2-7, with D maybe TRBD2 (5 bases). The CDR3 has 13 residues. Germline V gene data show CDR1 as KGHSH and CDR2 as LQKENI. Deletions cut 6 bases from V and 0 bases from J, with 9 bases between. The CDR3, as DNA: TGTGCCAGCTCGGACTGGAGCTCCTACGAGCAGTACTTC. Its translation: CASSDWSSYEQYF.

This clone was seen just once. The gene calls are TRBV20-1 and TRBJ1-1; 7 bases map to TRBD1. CDR3 length: 11 amino acids. The junction had 3 bases not matched to a gene; V was cut back by 6 bases and J by 5 bases. CDR1 and CDR2 (germline): DFQATT, SNEGSKA (reference sequence). The CDR3 DNA sequence: TGCAGTGCCCTGGGACAGACTGAAGCTTTCTTT. Protein sequence: CSALGQTEAFF.

V gene TRBV30 combines with J gene TRBJ1-1, with D tentatively TRBD1 (5 bases). Per the germline V gene, CDR1 is GTSNPN and CDR2 is SVGIG (reference sequence). Trimming removed 3 bases from V and 3 bases from J, with 11 bases in between. The CDR3 contains 13 residues. The CDR3 DNA reads TGTGCCTGGAGGCCCTCGGGGGACACTGAAGCTTTCTTT. Translated: CAWRPSGDTEAFF.

This clone appeared a few times. The chain carries TRBV6-4 and TRBJ2-6; 10 bases line up with TRBD2. CDR3 length: 16 amino acids. CDR1 is MRHNA and CDR2 is SNTAGT in the germline V gene. With 4 bases clipped from V and 0 bases from J, the junction kept 0 bases outside the gene matches. This CDR3 reads CASSGTSGSGANVLTF. DNA of the CDR3: TGTGCCAGCAGTGGGACTAGCGGCTCTGGGGCCAACGTCCTGACTTTC.

The chain combines TRBV7-8 with TRBJ1-3; tentatively, D is TRBD1 (5 bases). The CDR3 is 15 amino acids. The V gene lost 2 bases and the J gene lost 4 bases, with 12 bases spanning the gap. CDR1 is SGHVS and CDR2 is FQNEAQ in the germline V gene. The CDR3 nucleotides are TGTGCCAGCAGCTTAAATCCTGGGGCAGGAAACACCATATATTTT. Translation gives CASSLNPGAGNTIYF.

V is TRBV6-6 and J is TRBJ2-1, with TRBD2 identical over 7 bases. The CDR3 covers 15 residues. The V gene's germline CDR1 is MNHNY and CDR2 SVGAGI (reference sequence). The V and J ends lost 0 bases and 2 bases, in that order; junction bases with no gene match: 1. CDR3: CASSYSTSAYNEQFF. The CDR3 coding sequence is TGTGCCAGCAGTTACTCTACTAGCGCCTACAATGAGCAGTTCTTC.

The chain recombines TRBV18 with TRBJ1-2; 7 nucleotides align to TRBD1. The J segment lost 6 bases and the V segment lost 1 base, leaving 2 bases of the junction unmatched. Germline CDR1 is KGHSH and CDR2 is LQKENI. This CDR3 region has 13 residues. The CDR3 loop reads CASSPRDSNGYTF. The CDR3 nucleotides read TGTGCCAGCTCACCACGGGACAGCAATGGCTACACCTTC.

The V call is TRBV14, the J call TRBJ1-1, with unresolved D. CDR1 and CDR2 from the germline V gene are SGHDN and FVKESK. V gave up 3 bases and J gave up 4 bases, with 15 bases separating them. CDR3 size: 15 residues. The CDR3 loop reads CASSHEARVGTEAFF. CDR3 nucleotide sequence: TGTGCCAGCAGCCACGAGGCGAGGGTTGGCACTGAAGCTTTCTTT.

This rearrangement joins TRBV7-9 to TRBJ2-4; D is perhaps TRBD2 (7 bases). Germline V gene lookup returns CDR1 SEHNR and CDR2 FQNEAQ (reference sequence). V lost 7 bases and J 6 bases, leaving 22 bases between the germline ends. This CDR3 comprises 16 residues. The DNA of the CDR3 is TGTGCCAGCACCCGAGGGGGGGATTGGCGGGGAAACATTCAGTACTTC. Protein sequence: CASTRGGDWRGNIQYF.

The chain employs TRBV6-1 and TRBJ1-5, with a weak D call TRBD1 (5 bases). V dropped 3 bases and J dropped 2 bases, with 23 bases sitting between them. This CDR3 is built from 19 residues. CDR1 is MNHNS, CDR2 SASEGT, per germline. DNA of the CDR3: TGTGCCAGCAGTGATTTGGCCAGGGTGGGCCCTATAGGCAATCAGCCCCAGCATTTT. Translating it yields CASSDLARVGPIGNQPQHF.

This chain joins TRBV5-1 and TRBJ2-3, with D perhaps TRBD2 (6 bases). Trimming stripped 3 bases from V and 6 bases from J, with 11 bases between. Germline V lookup: CDR1 SGHRS, CDR2 YFSETQ. CDR3 size: 13 residues. The CDR3 nucleotides are TGCGCCAGCAGCTCGGGACTCGAGGATACGCAGTATTTT. As protein: CASSSGLEDTQYF.

The rearrangement joins TRBV2 to TRBJ2-1; D might be TRBD1 (6 bases). The germline V gene encodes CDR1 SNHLY and CDR2 FYNNEI. The CDR3 runs to 13 residues. V lost 8 bases and J lost 6, with 14 bases in between. The CDR3 DNA reads as TGTGCCAGCGCCTACAGGGTGACCAATGAGCAGTTCTTC. This gives the protein CASAYRVTNEQFF.

The rearrangement joins TRBV21-1 to TRBJ1-2; the listed D gene, TRBD1, was not tested against the DNA. TRBV21-1 constitutes a pseudogene. The length of the CDR3 is 12 residues. The CDR3 loop is CASSPDSYGYTF. In nucleotides, the CDR3 is TGTGCCAGCAGCCCGGACAGCTATGGCTACACCTTC.

This chain links TRBV5-1 with TRBJ2-5; 9 bases agree with TRBD1. TRBJ2-7 explains the end of the DNA better; the J call may be wrong. Germline-derived CDR1 and CDR2 are SGHRS and YFSETQ. The CDR3 covers 18 residues. The CDR3 here is CASSLVGTGSGGFGEQYF. In DNA, the CDR3 is TGCGCCAGCAGCTTGGTAGGGACAGGGTCGGGGGGCTTCGGCGAGCAGTACTTC.

The V call is TRBV9, the J call TRBJ2-1; 9 bases line up with TRBD2. CDR1 and CDR2 (germline): SGDLS, YYNGEE. There are 15 residues in the CDR3. V was pared by 0 bases and J by 5 bases, with 3 bases of the junction left unmatched. The CDR3 here is CASSVGVAGDNEQFF. CDR3 coding DNA: TGTGCCAGCAGCGTAGGGGTAGCGGGAGACAATGAGCAGTTCTTC.

The rearrangement uses TRBV29-1 and TRBJ1-4; the match to TRBD1 covers 7 bases. The ends lost 4 bases at V and 0 bases at J; junction bases unmatched: 2. CDR3 length: 14 residues. The germline V gene has CDR1 SQVTM and CDR2 ANQGSEA. The CDR3 region has the DNA TGCAGCGTTGGGCAGGGGGCAACTAATGAAAAACTGTTTTTT. Translating it yields CSVGQGATNEKLFF.

This chain joins TRBV27 and TRBJ2-4; 8 nucleotides align to TRBD1. The germline V gene encodes CDR1 MNHEY and CDR2 SMNVEV (reference sequence). The CDR3 extends over 13 amino acids. The V gene end was trimmed by 6 bases and the J gene end by 5 bases; junction bases not matched to a gene: 3. This CDR3 reads CASRSDRENIQYF. The CDR3 coding sequence is TGTGCCAGCAGGTCGGACAGGGAAAACATTCAGTACTTC.

This sequence joins TRBV6-1 and TRBJ1-2, with 7 nucleotides matching TRBD1. The CDR3 has 14 amino acids. V was pared by 7 bases and J by 8 bases, with 13 bases of the junction left unmatched. Per germline, CDR1 MNHNS and CDR2 SASEGT. DNA of the CDR3: TGTGCCAGCATTCGGACAGGTGGTTTGAAGGGCTACACCTTC. It encodes CASIRTGGLKGYTF.

The CDR3 loop is CASNRFSGGHYNEQFF. CDR3 coding DNA: TGTGCCAGCAATCGATTTAGCGGGGGCCATTACAATGAGCAGTTCTTC. This chain joins TRBV27 and TRBJ2-1; the match to TRBD2 covers 9 bases. V was pared by 7 bases and J by 4 bases, with 11 bases of the junction left unmatched. This CDR3 spans 16 amino acids. Germline V gives CDR1 MNHEY, CDR2 SMNVEV (reference sequence).

The chain uses TRBV30 and TRBJ1-4; D not resolved. There are 13 residues in the CDR3. Trimming removed 2 bases at V and 3 bases at J, with 7 bases between. CDR1 and CDR2 (germline): GTSNPN, SVGIG (reference sequence). In DNA form, the CDR3 reads TGTGCCTGGAGTTTGGGAGCTAATGAAAAACTGTTTTTT. Translated: CAWSLGANEKLFF.

The J gene is TRBJ1-2, the V gene TRBV27; 7 nucleotides line up with TRBD1. Germline CDR1 reads MNHEY; CDR2 reads SMNVEV (reference sequence). V shed 7 bases, J shed 4 bases, and the junction held 9 bases outside the gene matches. The CDR3 loop spans 14 amino acids. The CDR3 DNA reads as TGTGCCAGCATGCGGACAGGAGGGGGCTATGGCTACACCTTC. It encodes CASMRTGGGYGYTF.

The chain joins TRBV5-1 to TRBJ1-6; possibly TRBD1 for D (6 bases). The V end was cut by 4 bases, the J end by 0 bases, with 14 bases between. Germline V CDR1 and CDR2: SGHRS, YFSETQ. There are 17 residues in the CDR3. This chain's CDR3 is CASSQGQAGSYNSPLHF. The CDR3 DNA is TGCGCCAGCAGCCAGGGACAAGCTGGCTCCTATAATTCACCCCTCCACTTT.

This clone was counted once. J is TRBJ1-3 and V is TRBV14; D gene unclear. The CDR3 runs to 14 residues. V was cut by 4 bases and J by 0 bases, with 7 bases left in between. The germline V gene encodes CDR1 SGHDN and CDR2 FVKESK. CDR3 residues: CASSRGSSGNTIYF. DNA for the CDR3: TGTGCCAGCAGCCGCGGGAGCTCTGGAAACACCATATATTTT.

Only one count was recorded for this clone. V usage is TRBV7-9 and J usage is TRBJ1-2; TRBD1 matches at 9 bases. The CDR3 extends over 13 amino acids. Germline V gene data show CDR1 as SEHNR and CDR2 as FQNEAQ (reference sequence). V lost 6 bases to trimming and J lost 6 bases; unmatched junction nucleotides: 5. The CDR3 is CASRGQGDDGYTF. The CDR3 DNA is TGTGCCAGCAGGGGACAGGGAGATGATGGCTACACCTTC.